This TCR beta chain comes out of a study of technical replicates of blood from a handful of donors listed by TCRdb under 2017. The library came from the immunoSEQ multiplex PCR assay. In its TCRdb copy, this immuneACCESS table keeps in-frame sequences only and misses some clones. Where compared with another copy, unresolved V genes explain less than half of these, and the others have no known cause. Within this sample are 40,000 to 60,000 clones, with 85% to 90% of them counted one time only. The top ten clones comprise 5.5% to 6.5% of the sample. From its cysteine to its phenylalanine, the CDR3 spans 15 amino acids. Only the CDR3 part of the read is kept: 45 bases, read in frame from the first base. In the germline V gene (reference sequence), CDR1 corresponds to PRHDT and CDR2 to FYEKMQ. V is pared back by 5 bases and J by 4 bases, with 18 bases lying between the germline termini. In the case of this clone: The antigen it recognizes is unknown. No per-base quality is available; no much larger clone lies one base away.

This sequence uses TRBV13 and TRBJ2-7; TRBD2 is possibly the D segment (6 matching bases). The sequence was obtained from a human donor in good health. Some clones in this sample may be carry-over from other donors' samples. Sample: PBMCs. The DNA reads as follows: TGTGCCAGCAGCCCCAGTTCGGAGGGGAGGTACGAGCAGTACTTC. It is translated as CASSPSSEGRYEQYF.